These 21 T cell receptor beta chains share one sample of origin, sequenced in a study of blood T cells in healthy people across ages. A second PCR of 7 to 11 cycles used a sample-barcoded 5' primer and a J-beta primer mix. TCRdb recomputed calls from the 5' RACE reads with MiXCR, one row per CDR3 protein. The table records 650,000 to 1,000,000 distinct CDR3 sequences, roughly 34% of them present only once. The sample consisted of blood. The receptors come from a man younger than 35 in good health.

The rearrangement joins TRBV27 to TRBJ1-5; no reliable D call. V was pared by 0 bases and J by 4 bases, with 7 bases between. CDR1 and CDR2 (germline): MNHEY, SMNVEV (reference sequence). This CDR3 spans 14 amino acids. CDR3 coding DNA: TGTGCCAGCAGTTTATCGAGGGTGAATCAGCCCCAGCATTTT. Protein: CASSLSRVNQPQHF.

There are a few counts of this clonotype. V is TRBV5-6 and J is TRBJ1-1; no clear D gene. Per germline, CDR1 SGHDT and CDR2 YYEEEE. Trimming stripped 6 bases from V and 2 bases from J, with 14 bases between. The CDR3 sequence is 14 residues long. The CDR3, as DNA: TGTGCCAGCATCCCGTTTCAGAGAAACACTGAAGCTTTCTTT. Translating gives CASIPFQRNTEAFF. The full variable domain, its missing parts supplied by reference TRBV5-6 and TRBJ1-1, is DAGVTQSPTHLIKTRGQQVTLRCSPKSGHDTVSWYQQALGQGPQFIFQYYEEEERQRGNFPDRFSGHQFPNYSSELNVNALLLGDSALYLCASIPFQRNTEAFFGQGTRLTVV.

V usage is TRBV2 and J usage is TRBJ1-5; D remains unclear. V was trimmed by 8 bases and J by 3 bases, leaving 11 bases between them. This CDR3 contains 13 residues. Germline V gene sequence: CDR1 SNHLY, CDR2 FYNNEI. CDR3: CASVRQNNQPQHF. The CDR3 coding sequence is TGTGCCAGCGTTCGGCAGAACAATCAGCCCCAGCATTTT.

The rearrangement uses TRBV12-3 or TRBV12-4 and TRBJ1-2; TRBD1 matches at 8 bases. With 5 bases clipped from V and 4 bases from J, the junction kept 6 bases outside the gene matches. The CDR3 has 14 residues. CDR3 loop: CASSQRQGTYGYTF. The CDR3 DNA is TGTGCCAGCAGTCAACGACAGGGGACCTATGGCTACACCTTC.

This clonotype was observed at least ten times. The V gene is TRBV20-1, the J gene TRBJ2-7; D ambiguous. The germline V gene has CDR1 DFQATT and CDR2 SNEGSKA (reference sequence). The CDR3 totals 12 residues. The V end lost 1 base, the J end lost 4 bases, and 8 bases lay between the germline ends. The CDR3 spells CSARGERYEQYF. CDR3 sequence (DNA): TGCAGTGCTAGAGGAGAGAGATACGAGCAGTACTTC.

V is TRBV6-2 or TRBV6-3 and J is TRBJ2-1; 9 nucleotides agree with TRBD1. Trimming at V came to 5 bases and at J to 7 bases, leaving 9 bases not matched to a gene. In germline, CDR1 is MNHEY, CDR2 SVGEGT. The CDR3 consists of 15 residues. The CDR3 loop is CASSRTGEKRNEQFF. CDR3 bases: TGTGCCAGCAGTCGGACAGGGGAAAAGAGGAATGAGCAGTTCTTC.

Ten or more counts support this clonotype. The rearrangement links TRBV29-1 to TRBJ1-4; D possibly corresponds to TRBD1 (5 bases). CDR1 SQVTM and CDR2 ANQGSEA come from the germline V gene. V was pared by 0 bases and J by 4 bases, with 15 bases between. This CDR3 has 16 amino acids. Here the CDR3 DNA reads TGCAGCGTTGAAGATCGAGACGGGGCGCTTAATGAAAAACTGTTTTTT. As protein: CSVEDRDGALNEKLFF.

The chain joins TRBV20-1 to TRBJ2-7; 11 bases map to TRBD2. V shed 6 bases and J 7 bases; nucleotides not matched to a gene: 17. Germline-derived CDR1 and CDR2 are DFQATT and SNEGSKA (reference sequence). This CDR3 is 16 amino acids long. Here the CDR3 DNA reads TGCAGTGCCGACCCTGATAGCGGGGGGGTCTGGAATGAGCAGTACTTC. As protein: CSADPDSGGVWNEQYF.

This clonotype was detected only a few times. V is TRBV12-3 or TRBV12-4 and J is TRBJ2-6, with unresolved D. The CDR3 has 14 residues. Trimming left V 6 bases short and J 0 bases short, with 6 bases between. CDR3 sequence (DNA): TGTGCCAGCAGGGGGAACTCTGGGGCCAACGTCCTGACTTTC. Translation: CASRGNSGANVLTF.

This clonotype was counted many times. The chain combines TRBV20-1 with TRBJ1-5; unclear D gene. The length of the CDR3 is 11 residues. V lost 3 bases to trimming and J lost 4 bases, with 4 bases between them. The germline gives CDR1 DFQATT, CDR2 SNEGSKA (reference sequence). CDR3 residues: CSASSNQPQHF. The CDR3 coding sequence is TGCAGTGCTAGTTCTAATCAGCCCCAGCATTTT.

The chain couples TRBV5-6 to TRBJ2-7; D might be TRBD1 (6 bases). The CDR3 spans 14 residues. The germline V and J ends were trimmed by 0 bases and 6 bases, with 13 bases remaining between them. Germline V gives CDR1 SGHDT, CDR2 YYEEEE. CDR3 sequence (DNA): TGTGCCAGCAGCTTGGGTGGCAGGGGCCGCGAGCAGTACTTC. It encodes CASSLGGRGREQYF.

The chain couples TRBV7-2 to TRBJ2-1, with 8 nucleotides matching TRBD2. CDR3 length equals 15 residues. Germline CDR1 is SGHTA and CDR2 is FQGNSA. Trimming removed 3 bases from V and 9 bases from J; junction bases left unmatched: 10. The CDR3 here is CASSFTGGTISEQFF. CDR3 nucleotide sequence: TGTGCCAGCAGCTTCACGGGGGGGACGATCAGTGAGCAGTTCTTC.

CDR3: CASSQDAPGFYKGYTF. The CDR3 coding sequence is TGTGCCAGCAGCCAAGACGCCCCAGGCTTCTATAAAGGCTACACCTTC. V usage is TRBV4-2 and J usage is TRBJ1-2; D gene unclear. Germline lookup yields CDR1 LGHNA and CDR2 YNFKEQ. V dropped 0 bases and J dropped 8 bases, with 19 bases sitting between them. The CDR3 runs 16 residues.

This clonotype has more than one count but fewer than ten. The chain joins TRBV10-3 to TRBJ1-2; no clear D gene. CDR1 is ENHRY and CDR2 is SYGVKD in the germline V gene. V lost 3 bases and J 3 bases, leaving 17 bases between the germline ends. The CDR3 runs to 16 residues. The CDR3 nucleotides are TGTGCCATCAGTGATGGCGAGGAAACCCTAGACTATGGCTACACCTTC. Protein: CAISDGEETLDYGYTF.

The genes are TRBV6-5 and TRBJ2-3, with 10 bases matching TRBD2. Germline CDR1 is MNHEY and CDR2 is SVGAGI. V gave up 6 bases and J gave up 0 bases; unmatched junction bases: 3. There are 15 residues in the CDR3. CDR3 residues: CASRTSGVSTDTQYF. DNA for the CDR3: TGTGCCAGCAGAACTAGCGGGGTTAGCACAGATACGCAGTATTTT.

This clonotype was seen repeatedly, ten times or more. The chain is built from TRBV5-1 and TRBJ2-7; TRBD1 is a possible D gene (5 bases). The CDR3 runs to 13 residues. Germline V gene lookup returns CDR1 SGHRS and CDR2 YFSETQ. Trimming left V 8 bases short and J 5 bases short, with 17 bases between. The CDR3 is CASRPSRENEQYF. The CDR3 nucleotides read TGCGCCAGTCGGCCCAGCAGGGAAAACGAGCAGTACTTC.

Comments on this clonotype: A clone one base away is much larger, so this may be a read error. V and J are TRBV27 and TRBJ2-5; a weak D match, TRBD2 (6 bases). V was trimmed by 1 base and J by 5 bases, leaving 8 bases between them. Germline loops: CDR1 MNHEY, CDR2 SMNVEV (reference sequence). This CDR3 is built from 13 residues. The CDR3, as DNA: TGTGCCAGCAGTTTATGGGGGAGGGAGACCCAGTACTTC. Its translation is CASSLWGRETQYF.

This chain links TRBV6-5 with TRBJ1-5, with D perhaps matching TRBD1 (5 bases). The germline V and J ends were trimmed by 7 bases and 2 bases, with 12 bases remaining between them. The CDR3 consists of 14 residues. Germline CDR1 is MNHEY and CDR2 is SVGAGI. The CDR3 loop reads CASKGGVGNQPQHF. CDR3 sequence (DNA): TGTGCCAGCAAGGGAGGGGTGGGCAATCAGCCCCAGCATTTT.

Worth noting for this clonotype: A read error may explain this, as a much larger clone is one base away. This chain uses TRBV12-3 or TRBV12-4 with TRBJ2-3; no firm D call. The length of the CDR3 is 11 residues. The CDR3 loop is CARSHPDTQYF. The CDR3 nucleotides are TGTGCCCGCAGTCACCCAGATACGCAGTATTTT.

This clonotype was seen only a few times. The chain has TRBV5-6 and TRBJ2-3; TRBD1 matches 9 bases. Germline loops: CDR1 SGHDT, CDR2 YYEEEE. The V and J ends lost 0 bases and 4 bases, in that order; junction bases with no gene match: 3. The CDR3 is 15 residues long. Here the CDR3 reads CASSLGGTGPDTQYF. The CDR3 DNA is TGTGCCAGCAGCTTGGGGGGGACAGGGCCAGATACGCAGTATTTT.

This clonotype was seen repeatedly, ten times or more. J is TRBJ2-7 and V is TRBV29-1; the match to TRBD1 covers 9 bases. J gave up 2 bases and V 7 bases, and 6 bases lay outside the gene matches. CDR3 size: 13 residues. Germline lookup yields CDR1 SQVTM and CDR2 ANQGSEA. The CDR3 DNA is TGCAGCGCGGGACAGGGTGGCCCCTACGAGCAGTACTTC. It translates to CSAGQGGPYEQYF.